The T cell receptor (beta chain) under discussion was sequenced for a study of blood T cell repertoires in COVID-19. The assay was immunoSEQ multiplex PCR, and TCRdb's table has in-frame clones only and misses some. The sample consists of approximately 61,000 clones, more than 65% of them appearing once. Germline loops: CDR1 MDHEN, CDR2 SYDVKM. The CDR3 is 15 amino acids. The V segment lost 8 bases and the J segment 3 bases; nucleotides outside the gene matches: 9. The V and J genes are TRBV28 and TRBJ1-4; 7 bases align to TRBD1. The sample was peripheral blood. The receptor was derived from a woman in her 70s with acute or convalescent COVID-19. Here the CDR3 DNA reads TGTGCCAGCCTAAGCAAGGGGGCAGCTAATGAAAAACTGTTTTTT. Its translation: CASLSKGAANEKLFF.